Given below is one T cell receptor beta chain in context. What it recognizes is unknown. The sample originates from a study of cytomegalovirus exposure and HLA in healthy donors. General study results and limits: In a later analysis, a missense DCLRE1C variant was linked to TCR beta V- and J-gene trimming.

This PCR relied on a set of 60 Vbeta primers and 13 Jbeta primers. TCRdb's copy holds only in-frame clones and misses some; the assay was immunoSEQ multiplex PCR. The sample lists around 75,000 clones; more than 75% were seen once. The V segment lost 5 bases and the J segment 2 bases; nucleotides outside the gene matches: 6. Germline-derived CDR1 and CDR2 are SEHNR and FQNEAQ (reference sequence). The CDR3 spans 15 residues. Sequencing was performed on PBMCs. The chain has TRBV7-9 and TRBJ2-1; 7 nucleotides align to TRBD2. The sequence derives from a man between 18 and 29 years old in good health and CMV-seronegative. The CDR3: CASSPGGSPYNEQFF. Written as DNA, the CDR3 is TGTGCCAGCAGCCCCGGGGGGTCCCCCTACAATGAGCAGTTCTTC.